The source of this T cell receptor (beta chain) is a study of T-cell reconstitution after alpha-beta-depleted transplantation in children. General study findings and limits: After transplant, high TCRbeta diversity at day 60 in some patients arose from surviving recipient T cells and thymic progenitors. As was reported, about two months after transplant, alpha-beta T cells came from several hundred expanded graft clones. At the one-year point after transplant, T-cell counts and TCRbeta diversity were found to come mostly from T cells that had been newly produced.

Regarding this clonotype: The antigen remains undetermined.

This sample's TCRbeta library carried unique molecular identifier barcodes. A single record per CDR3 protein comes from TCRdb applying MiXCR to the PCR reads. The sample yields 700,000 to 850,000 distinct CDR3 sequences, 16% seen once. CDR1 is MRHNA and CDR2 is SNTAGT in the germline V gene. The CDR3 consists of 15 residues. Trimming cost V 6 bases and J 2 bases; bases outside gene matches: 3. This chain joins TRBV6-4 and TRBJ2-2; 10 positions agree with TRBD2. The sequencing here drew on PBMCs, mostly from graft donor cells, taken 360 days after TCRalphabeta/CD19-depleted stem cell transplant. The receptor's source is a male patient under 18 who had a stem cell transplant for acute lymphoblastic leukemia, so the T cells may come from the graft donor. CDR3: CASSIAGGNTGELFF. CDR3 nucleotides: TGTGCCAGCAGCATAGCGGGAGGTAACACCGGGGAGCTGTTTTTT.